The 9 T cell receptor beta chains below were found in one sample sequenced in a study of blood T cell repertoires in COVID-19. Measured with immunoSEQ multiplex PCR; TCRdb has only the in-frame clones, and not every one. Here the sample spans 90,000 to 100,000 clones, about 85% being singletons. Sequenced input: peripheral blood. These receptors were taken from a human donor in a cohort sampled during active COVID-19.

Only a few counts were recorded for this clone. This chain links TRBV4-1 with TRBJ1-2; D gene ambiguous. CDR3 length: 13 residues. Germline V gives CDR1 MGHRA, CDR2 YSYEKL. Trimming took 9 bases from V and 5 from J, leaving 16 bases between them. CDR3 in amino acids: CASTPRDYYGYTF. The CDR3 nucleotides are TGCGCCAGTACTCCTAGAGATTATTATGGCTACACCTTC.

The chain combines TRBV4-2 with TRBJ1-1; D gene ambiguous. The CDR3 covers 13 residues. V lost 4 bases to trimming and J lost 4 bases, with 10 bases between them. Looked up from germline, CDR1 is LGHNA and CDR2 is YNFKEQ. The CDR3 DNA reads as TGTGCCAGCAGCCCTGACTGGAGCACTGAAGCTTTCTTT. This gives the protein CASSPDWSTEAFF.

This sequence joins TRBV7-9 and TRBJ1-4, with D unresolved. Germline values: CDR1 SEHNR, CDR2 FQNEAQ (reference sequence). This CDR3 region has 15 residues. The V end lost 1 base, the J end lost 0 bases, and 6 bases lay between the germline ends. CDR3 DNA sequence: TGTGCCAGCAGCTTAGGAGATGCAACTAATGAAAAACTGTTTTTT. It yields the protein CASSLGDATNEKLFF.

This rearrangement joins TRBV11-2 to TRBJ1-2, with D hard to call. Trimming took 0 bases from V and 4 from J, leaving 9 bases between them. Germline V CDR1 and CDR2: SGHAT, FQNNGV. The CDR3 loop spans 14 amino acids. CDR3 DNA sequence: TGTGCCAGCAGCTTAGAGGCAGGTGCCTATGGCTACACCTTC. Protein product: CASSLEAGAYGYTF.

CDR3 in amino acids: CASSQEPSTSAFQFF. The CDR3 DNA sequence: TGCGCCAGCAGCCAAGAGCCCTCGACTAGCGCCTTTCAGTTCTTC. V gene TRBV4-3 combines with J gene TRBJ2-1, with 8 bases lining up with TRBD2. The CDR3 covers 15 residues. The V gene end was trimmed by 0 bases and the J gene end by 13 bases; junction bases not matched to a gene: 11. The germline gives CDR1 LGHNA, CDR2 YSLEER.

The V call is TRBV5-1, the J call TRBJ1-5; 7 bases are a match to TRBD1. CDR1 is SGHRS, CDR2 YFSETQ, per germline. V lost 4 bases, J lost 0 bases, and 10 bases stayed unmatched. The CDR3 is made up of 17 amino acids. CDR3 in amino acids: CASSQPGQSYSNQPQHF. The CDR3 DNA reads TGCGCCAGCAGCCAACCGGGACAGAGTTATAGCAATCAGCCCCAGCATTTT.

CDR3 bases: TGTGCCAGCAGCCCACGCAATGGACAGCACTACGAGCAGTACTTC. This sequence encodes CASSPRNGQHYEQYF. The chain recombines TRBV7-9 with TRBJ2-7, with TRBD1 as a possible D gene (6 bases). V lost 5 bases, J lost 3 bases, and 17 bases lay in between. The CDR3 totals 15 residues. CDR1 is SEHNR and CDR2 is FQNEAQ in the germline V gene (reference sequence).

This clone was recorded a few times. The rearrangement joins TRBV19 to TRBJ1-2; no reliable D call. V was clipped by 0 bases and J by 0 bases, with 17 bases between them. Germline V gene data show CDR1 as LNHDA and CDR2 as SQIVND (reference sequence). The CDR3 totals 18 residues. DNA of the CDR3: TGTGCCAGTAGTATAGATAGCCGTCGAGACGGCACTAACTATGGCTACACCTTC. Protein product: CASSIDSRRDGTNYGYTF.

This clone occurred once. J is TRBJ2-7 and V is TRBV13; 12 bases line up with TRBD2. CDR3 length: 16 residues. Germline V gives CDR1 PRHDT, CDR2 FYEKMQ (reference sequence). V gave up 4 bases and J gave up 4 bases; unmatched junction bases: 8. The CDR3 DNA is TGTGCCAGCAGCTCGCGACTAGCGGGAGTTAGGTACGAGCAGTACTTC. This encodes CASSSRLAGVRYEQYF.